Reported below is one T cell receptor (beta chain). Its specificity is unknown. The data were obtained in a study of T cell responses to AZD1222 COVID-19 vaccine. Study findings and constraints: The reported proportion of spike-specific TCRs targeting unmutated variant regions was nearly half.

Generated by immunoSEQ multiplex PCR, the TCRdb table keeps only in-frame clones and is missing some. The sample lists tens of thousands of clones, about 86% occurring once. Germline V gene sequence: CDR1 MNHEY, CDR2 SVGAGI. This CDR3 is 15 amino acids long. The J segment lost 4 bases and the V segment lost 6 bases, leaving 7 bases of the junction unmatched. Here the sequenced sample was peripheral blood, taken on day 0 of AZD1222 vaccination. This clonotype originated in an adult in good health. This chain uses TRBV6-5 with TRBJ2-1; 9 nucleotides align to TRBD2. The CDR3 is CASRTLAGAYNEQFF. The CDR3 region has the DNA TGTGCCAGCAGAACACTAGCGGGCGCTTACAATGAGCAGTTCTTC.